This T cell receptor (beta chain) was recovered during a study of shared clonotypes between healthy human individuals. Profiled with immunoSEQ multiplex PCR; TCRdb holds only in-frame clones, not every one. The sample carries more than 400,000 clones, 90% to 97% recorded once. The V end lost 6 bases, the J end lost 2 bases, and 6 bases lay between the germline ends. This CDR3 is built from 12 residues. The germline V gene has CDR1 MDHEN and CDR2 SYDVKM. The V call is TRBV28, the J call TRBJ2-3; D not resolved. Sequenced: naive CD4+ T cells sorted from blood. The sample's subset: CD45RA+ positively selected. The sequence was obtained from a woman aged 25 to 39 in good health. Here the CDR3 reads CASSRLTDTQYF. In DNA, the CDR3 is TGTGCCAGCAGCAGACTCACAGATACGCAGTATTTT.